This T cell receptor beta chain was sequenced in a study of OX40 agonist ivuxolimab in advanced cancers. Only in-frame clones appear in the TCRdb table, and some are missing; sequencing was by immunoSEQ multiplex PCR. Here the sample spans approximately 60,000 clones, approximately 80% being singletons. The CDR3 is made up of 16 amino acids. Trimming stripped 5 bases from V and 2 bases from J, with 18 bases between. Germline V gives CDR1 SGHAT, CDR2 FQNNGV. The receptor comes from an adult with an advanced solid tumor such as melanoma, head and neck, liver or kidney cancer. The material sequenced was CD4+ or CD8+ T cells sorted from blood, taken in a trial of the OX40 agonist ivuxolimab. The rearrangement links TRBV11-2 to TRBJ1-2, with D tentatively TRBD1 (5 bases). The CDR3 nucleotides read TGTGCCAGCAGCACCCGGGACGCCCCTACAAACTATGGCTACACCTTC. This translates into CASSTRDAPTNYGYTF. Full variable domain (rest looked up from reference TRBV11-2 and TRBJ1-2): EAGVAQSPRYKIIEKRQSVAFWCNPISGHATLYWYQQILGQGPKLLIQFQNNGVVDDSQLPKDRFSAERLKGVDSTLKIQPAKLEDSAVYLCASSTRDAPTNYGYTFGSGTRLTVV.